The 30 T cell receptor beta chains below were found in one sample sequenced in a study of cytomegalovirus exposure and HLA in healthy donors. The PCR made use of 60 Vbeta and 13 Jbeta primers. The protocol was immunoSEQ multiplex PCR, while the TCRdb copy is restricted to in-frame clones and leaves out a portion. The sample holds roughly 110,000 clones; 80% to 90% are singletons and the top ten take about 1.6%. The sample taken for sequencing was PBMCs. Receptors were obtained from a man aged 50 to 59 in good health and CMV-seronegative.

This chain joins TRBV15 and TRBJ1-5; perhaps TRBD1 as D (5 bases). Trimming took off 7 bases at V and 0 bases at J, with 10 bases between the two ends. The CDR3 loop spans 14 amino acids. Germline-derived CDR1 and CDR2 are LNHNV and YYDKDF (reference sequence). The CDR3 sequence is CATTAGLSNQPQHF. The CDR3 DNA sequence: TGTGCCACCACGGCAGGGCTTAGCAATCAGCCCCAGCATTTT.

CDR3 amino acids: CASIRRDRTMNTEAFF. CDR3 coding DNA: TGTGCCAGCATTCGGAGGGACCGTACTATGAACACTGAAGCTTTCTTT. The rearrangement links TRBV5-4 to TRBJ1-1, with D perhaps matching TRBD1 (5 bases). CDR1 is SGHNT and CDR2 is YYREEE in the germline V gene (reference sequence). Trimming removed 6 bases from V and 0 bases from J, with 18 bases in between. The CDR3 has 16 residues.

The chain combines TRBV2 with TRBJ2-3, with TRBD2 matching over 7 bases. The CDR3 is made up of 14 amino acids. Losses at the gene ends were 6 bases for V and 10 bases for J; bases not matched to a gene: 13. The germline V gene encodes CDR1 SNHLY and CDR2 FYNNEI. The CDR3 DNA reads TGTGCCAGCAGGGCGGGAGCCTCTGGAGGCCCGCAGTATTTT. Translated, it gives CASRAGASGGPQYF.

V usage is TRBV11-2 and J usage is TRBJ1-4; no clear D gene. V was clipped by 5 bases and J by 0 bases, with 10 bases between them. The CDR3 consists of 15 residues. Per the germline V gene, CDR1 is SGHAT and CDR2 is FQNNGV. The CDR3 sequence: CASSHVEATNEKLFF. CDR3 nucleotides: TGTGCCAGCAGCCATGTGGAGGCAACTAATGAAAAACTGTTTTTT.

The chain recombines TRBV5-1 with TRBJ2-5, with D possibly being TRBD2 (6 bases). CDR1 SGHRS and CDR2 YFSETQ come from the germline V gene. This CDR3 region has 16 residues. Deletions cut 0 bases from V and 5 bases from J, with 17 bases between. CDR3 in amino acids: CASSLATGGVQETQYF. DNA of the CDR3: TGCGCCAGCAGCTTGGCCACGGGCGGGGTGCAGGAGACCCAGTACTTC.

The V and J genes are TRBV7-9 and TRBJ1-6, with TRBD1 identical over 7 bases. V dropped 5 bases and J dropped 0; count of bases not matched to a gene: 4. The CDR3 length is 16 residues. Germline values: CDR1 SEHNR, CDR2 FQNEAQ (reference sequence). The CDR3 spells CASSKGQSSYNSPLHF. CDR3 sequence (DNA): TGTGCCAGCAGCAAGGGACAGAGCTCCTATAATTCACCCCTCCACTTT.

CDR3 nucleotide sequence: TGTGCCTGGAGTGCCGGGACCTACAATGAGCAGTTCTTC. Protein product: CAWSAGTYNEQFF. V usage is TRBV30 and J usage is TRBJ2-1; D possibly corresponds to TRBD2 (5 bases). The CDR3 runs 13 residues. CDR1 is GTSNPN, CDR2 SVGIG, per germline (reference sequence). Trimming pared 1 base from V and 2 bases from J, leaving 6 bases between.

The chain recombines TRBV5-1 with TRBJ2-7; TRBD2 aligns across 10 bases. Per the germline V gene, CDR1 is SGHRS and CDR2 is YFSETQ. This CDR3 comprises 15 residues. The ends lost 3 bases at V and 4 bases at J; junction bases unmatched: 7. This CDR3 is CASSWETSGLYEQYF. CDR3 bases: TGCGCCAGCAGCTGGGAGACTAGCGGGCTATACGAGCAGTACTTC.

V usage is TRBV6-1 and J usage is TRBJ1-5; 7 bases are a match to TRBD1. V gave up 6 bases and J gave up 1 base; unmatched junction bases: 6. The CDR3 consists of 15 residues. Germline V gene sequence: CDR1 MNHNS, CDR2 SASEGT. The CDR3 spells CASRTGNRSNQPQHF. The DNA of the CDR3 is TGTGCCAGCAGGACAGGGAATCGGAGCAATCAGCCCCAGCATTTT.

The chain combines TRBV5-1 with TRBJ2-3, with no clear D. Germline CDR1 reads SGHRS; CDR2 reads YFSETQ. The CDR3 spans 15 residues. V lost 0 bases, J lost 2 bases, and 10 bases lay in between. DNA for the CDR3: TGCGCCAGCAGCTTGGAGTCCCACAACACAGATACGCAGTATTTT. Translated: CASSLESHNTDTQYF.

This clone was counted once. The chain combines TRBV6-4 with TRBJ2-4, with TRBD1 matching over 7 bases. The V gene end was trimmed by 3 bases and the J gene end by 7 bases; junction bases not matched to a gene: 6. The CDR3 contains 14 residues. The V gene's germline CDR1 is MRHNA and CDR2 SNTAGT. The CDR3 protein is CASSEDRASNIQYF. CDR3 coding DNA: TGTGCCAGCAGTGAAGACAGGGCCTCGAACATTCAGTACTTC.

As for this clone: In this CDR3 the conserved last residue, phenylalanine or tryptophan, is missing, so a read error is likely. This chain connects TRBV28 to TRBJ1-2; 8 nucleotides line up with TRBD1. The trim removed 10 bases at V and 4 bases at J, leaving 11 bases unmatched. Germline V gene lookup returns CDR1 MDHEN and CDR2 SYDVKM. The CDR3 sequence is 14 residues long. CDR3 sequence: CATRQGQGSYGYTL. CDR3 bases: TGTGCCACCAGGCAAGGACAGGGAAGCTATGGCTACACCCTC.

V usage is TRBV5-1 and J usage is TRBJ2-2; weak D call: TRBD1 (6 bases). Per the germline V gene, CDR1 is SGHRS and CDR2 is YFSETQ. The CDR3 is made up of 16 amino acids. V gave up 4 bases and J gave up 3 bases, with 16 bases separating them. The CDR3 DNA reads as TGCGCCAGCAGCCTCTCATCCAGGGGAGACACCGGGGAGCTGTTTTTT. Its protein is CASSLSSRGDTGELFF. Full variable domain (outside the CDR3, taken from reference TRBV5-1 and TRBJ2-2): KAGVTQTPRYLIKTRGQQVTLSCSPISGHRSVSWYQQTPGQGLQFLFEYFSETQRNKGNFPGRFSGRQFSNSRSEMNVSTLELGDSALYLCASSLSSRGDTGELFFGEGSRLTVL.

CDR3 sequence reads: CASSLSVADTQYF. The DNA of the CDR3 is TGTGCCAGCAGCTTAAGTGTAGCAGATACGCAGTATTTT. The V gene is TRBV7-9, the J gene TRBJ2-3; D gene unclear. The germline gives CDR1 SEHNR, CDR2 FQNEAQ (reference sequence). V lost 2 bases, J lost 4 bases, and 7 bases lay in between. The CDR3 sequence is 13 residues long.

CDR3 bases: TGTGCCAGCAGGGACATGTTTTCACCCCTCCACTTT. It encodes CASRDMFSPLHF. The chain joins TRBV6-5 to TRBJ1-6; tentatively, D is TRBD1 (5 bases). Germline-derived CDR1 and CDR2 are MNHEY and SVGAGI. The CDR3 spans 12 residues. The V end lost 6 bases, the J end lost 9 bases, and 9 bases lay between the germline ends.

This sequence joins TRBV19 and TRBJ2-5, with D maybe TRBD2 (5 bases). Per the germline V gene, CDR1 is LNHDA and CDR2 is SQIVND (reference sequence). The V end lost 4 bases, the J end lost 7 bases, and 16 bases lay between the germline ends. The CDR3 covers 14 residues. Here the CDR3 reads CASSKTVNAGTQYF. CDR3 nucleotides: TGTGCCAGTAGTAAGACGGTTAACGCGGGGACCCAGTACTTC.

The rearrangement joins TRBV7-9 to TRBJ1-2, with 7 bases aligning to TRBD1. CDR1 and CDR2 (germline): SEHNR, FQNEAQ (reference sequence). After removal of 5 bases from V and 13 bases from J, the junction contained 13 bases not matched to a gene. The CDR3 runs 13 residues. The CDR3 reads CASSPSGDRLSTF. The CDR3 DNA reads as TGTGCCAGCAGCCCTTCCGGGGACAGACTCTCCACCTTC. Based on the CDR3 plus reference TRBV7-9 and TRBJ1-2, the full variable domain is DTGVSQNPRHKITKRGQNVTFRCDPISEHNRLYWYRQTLGQGPEFLTYFQNEAQLEKSRLLSDRFSAERPKGSFSTLEIQRTEQGDSAMYLCASSPSGDRLSTFGSGTRLTVV.

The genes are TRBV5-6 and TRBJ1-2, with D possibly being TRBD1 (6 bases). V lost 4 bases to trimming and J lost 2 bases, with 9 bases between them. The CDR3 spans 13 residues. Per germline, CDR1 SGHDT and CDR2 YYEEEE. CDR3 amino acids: CASSATGNYGYTF. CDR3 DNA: TGTGCCAGCAGCGCCACAGGGAACTATGGCTACACCTTC.

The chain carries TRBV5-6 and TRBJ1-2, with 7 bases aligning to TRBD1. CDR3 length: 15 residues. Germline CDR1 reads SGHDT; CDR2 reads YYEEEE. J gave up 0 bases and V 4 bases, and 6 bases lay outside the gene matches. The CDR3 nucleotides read TGTGCCAGCAGCAAGGACAGGCGAGCTAACTATGGCTACACCTTC. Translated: CASSKDRRANYGYTF.

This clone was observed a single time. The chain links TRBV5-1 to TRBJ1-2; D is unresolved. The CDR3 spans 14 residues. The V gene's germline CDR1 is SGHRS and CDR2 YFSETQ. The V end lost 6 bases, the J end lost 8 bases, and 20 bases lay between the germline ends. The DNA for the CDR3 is TGCGCCAGCAACGGAGGACGAGGGTCCGAAGGCTACACCTTC. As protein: CASNGGRGSEGYTF.

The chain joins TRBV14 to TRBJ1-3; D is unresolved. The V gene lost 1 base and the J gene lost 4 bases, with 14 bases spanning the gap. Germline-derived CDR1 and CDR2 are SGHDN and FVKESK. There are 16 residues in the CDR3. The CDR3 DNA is TGTGCCAGCAGCCAAGTCGGGGTAACGGTGGGAAACACCATATATTTT. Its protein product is CASSQVGVTVGNTIYF.

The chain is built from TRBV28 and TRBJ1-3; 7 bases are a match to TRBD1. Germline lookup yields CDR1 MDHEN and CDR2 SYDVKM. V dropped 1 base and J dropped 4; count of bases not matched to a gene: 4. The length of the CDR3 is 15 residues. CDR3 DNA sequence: TGTGCCAGCAGTTTATCAGGGGGGAACGGAAACACCATATATTTT. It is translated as CASSLSGGNGNTIYF.

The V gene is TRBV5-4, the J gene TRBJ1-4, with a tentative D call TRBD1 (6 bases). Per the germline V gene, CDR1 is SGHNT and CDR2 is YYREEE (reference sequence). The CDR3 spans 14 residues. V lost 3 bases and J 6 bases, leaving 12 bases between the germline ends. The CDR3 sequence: CASSSRGLDEKLFF. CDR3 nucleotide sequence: TGTGCCAGCAGCTCCAGGGGCCTCGATGAAAAACTGTTTTTT.

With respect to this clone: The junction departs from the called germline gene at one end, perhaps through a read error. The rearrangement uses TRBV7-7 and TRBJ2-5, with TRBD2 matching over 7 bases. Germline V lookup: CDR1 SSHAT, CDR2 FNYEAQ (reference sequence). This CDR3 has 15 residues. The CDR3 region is CASSQTGGTQETQYF. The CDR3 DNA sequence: TGTGCTAGCAGCCAGACGGGGGGAACCCAAGAGACCCAGTACTTC.

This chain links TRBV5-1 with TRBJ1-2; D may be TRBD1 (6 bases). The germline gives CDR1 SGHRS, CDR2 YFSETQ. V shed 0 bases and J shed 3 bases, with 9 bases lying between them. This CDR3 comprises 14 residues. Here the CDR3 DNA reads TGCGCCAGCAGCTTGGACAGGGACGACTATGGCTACACCTTC. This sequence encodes CASSLDRDDYGYTF.

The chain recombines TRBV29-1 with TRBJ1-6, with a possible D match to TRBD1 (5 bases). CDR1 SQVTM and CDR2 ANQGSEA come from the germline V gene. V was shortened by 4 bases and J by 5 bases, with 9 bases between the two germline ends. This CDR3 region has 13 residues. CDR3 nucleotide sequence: TGCAGCGTTGCGGACACCAATAATTCACCCCTCCACTTT. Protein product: CSVADTNNSPLHF. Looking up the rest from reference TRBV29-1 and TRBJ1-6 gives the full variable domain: SAVISQKPSRDICQRGTSLTIQCQVDSQVTMMFWYRQQPGQSLTLIATANQGSEATYESGFVIDKFPISRPNLTFSTLTVSNMSPEDSSIYLCSVADTNNSPLHFGNGTRLTVT.

CDR3 DNA: TGTGCCAGCGTCCGAGGGGGCGCAGGTAATGAAAAACTGTTTTTT. Its translation is CASVRGGAGNEKLFF. The genes are TRBV7-9 and TRBJ1-4, with 7 nucleotides matching TRBD1. This CDR3 is built from 15 residues. Germline V gene sequence: CDR1 SEHNR, CDR2 FQNEAQ (reference sequence). After removal of 8 bases from V and 4 bases from J, the junction contained 10 bases not matched to a gene. The entire variable domain, with the rest obtained from reference TRBV7-9 and TRBJ1-4, is as follows: DTGVSQNPRHKITKRGQNVTFRCDPISEHNRLYWYRQTLGQGPEFLTYFQNEAQLEKSRLLSDRFSAERPKGSFSTLEIQRTEQGDSAMYLCASVRGGAGNEKLFFGSGTQLSVL.

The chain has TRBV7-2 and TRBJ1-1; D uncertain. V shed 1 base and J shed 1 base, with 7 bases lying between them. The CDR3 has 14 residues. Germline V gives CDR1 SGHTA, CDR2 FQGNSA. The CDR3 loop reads CASSLGAGNTEAFF. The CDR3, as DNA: TGTGCCAGCAGCTTAGGCGCAGGGAACACTGAAGCTTTCTTT.

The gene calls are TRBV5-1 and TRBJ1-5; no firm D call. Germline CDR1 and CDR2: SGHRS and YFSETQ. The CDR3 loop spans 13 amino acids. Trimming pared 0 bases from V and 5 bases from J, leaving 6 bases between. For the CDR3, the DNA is TGCGCCAGCAGCTTGGATCGTGATCAGCCCCAGCATTTT. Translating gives CASSLDRDQPQHF.

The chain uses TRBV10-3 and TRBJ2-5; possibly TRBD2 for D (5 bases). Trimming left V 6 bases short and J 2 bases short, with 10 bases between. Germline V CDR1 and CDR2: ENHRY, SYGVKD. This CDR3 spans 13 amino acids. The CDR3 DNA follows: TGTGCCATCAGCATAGGACTTCAAGAGACCCAGTACTTC. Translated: CAISIGLQETQYF.